This entry concerns a single TCR beta chain. No antigen is known for it. No much larger clone exists at a distance of one base, and base qualities are not known. Donors formed part of the validation cohort, which comprised approximately 130 subjects and was distinct from the first cohort of 690 or so subjects. Receptors were amplified or captured by the immunoSEQ multiplex PCR assay. The authors processed their data as follows. A statistical classification framework was developed to diagnose cytomegalovirus status using the catalog of TCR beta chain sequences. Held by TCRdb, this immuneACCESS table contains in-frame sequences only and omits some clones. Under half of the omission traces to an unresolved V gene where checked; the cause of the rest is unknown. The V and J calls and clone size come from that table; D and trimming were worked out from the DNA. The sample includes 130,000 to 150,000 clones, with about 90% observed a single time. About 6.7% of the sample lies in the top ten.

This sample is drawn from a study of cytomegalovirus exposure and HLA in healthy donors (dated by TCRdb to 2015 to 2018). About the investigation overall: According to a later analysis, one platform produced both the 110 or so validation repertoires and the 730 or so repertoires of the first cohort. The study aimed to test whether cataloging public T cell receptors could reveal signatures of past pathogen exposure. Besides the first cohort of roughly 640 subjects, a separate validation cohort made up of 120 different subjects was used. To predict cytomegalovirus infection status, the study brought together high-throughput TCR immunosequencing, statistical association of individual TCRs with disease status, and machine learning. The investigation overall reported the following: Most TCR sequences were seen in very few donors, while some public TCRs were found in many individuals. A few of the identified cytomegalovirus-associated TCR beta chains were confirmed in vitro to be specific for cytomegalovirus antigens. Subsequent analysis determined that TCRs grouped into clusters in the first cohort also showed a tendency toward co-occurrence across the 120 or so validation repertoires, and 85% to 95% of cluster scores exceeded 0. A later analysis had no HLA typing for the validation cohort, so co-occurrence there was scored across all 120 or so repertoires. The classifier was reported to diagnose cytomegalovirus status with high specificity and sensitivity in both the original and validation cohorts. It was suggested by the authors that the approach could potentially be generalized to other disease states and immunological phenotypes. The study listed 164 TCR beta chains as associated with cytomegalovirus.

The material sequenced was PBMCs. This TCR was recovered from a woman aged 25 to 39 in good health and CMV-seropositive.

The CDR3 protein: CASPGAGLPQYF. Here is the DNA: TGTGCCAGCCCTGGGGCAGGTCTGCCCCAGTACTTC. The chain is encoded by TRBV6-1 joined to TRBJ2-5, with a weak D call of TRBD1 (5 bases match). Taken from the germline V gene, the CDR1 and CDR2 loops are MNHNS and SASEGT. Including the terminal cysteine and phenylalanine, the CDR3 comprises 12 residues. Left in the record is the CDR3 DNA by itself, 36 bases read in frame from the first base. V was cut back by 8 bases and J by 9 bases, leaving a gap of 16 bases between them.